This TCR beta chain was identified during a study of T cells in Graves' hyperthyroidism and ophthalmopathy. In germline, CDR1 is GTSNPN, CDR2 SVGIG (reference sequence). The CDR3 is made up of 14 amino acids. V lost 2 bases to trimming and J lost 9 bases; unmatched junction nucleotides: 10. Hyperthyroidism of Graves' type that showed no ophthalmopathy progression within 18 months was stable. Using RNA transcripts as the source, TCR beta CDR3 regions were amplified. Primed by the HTBI set, a first-round RT-PCR was run on the TCR CDR3. TCRdb used MiXCR to reprocess the multiplex PCR reads, holding one entry per CDR3 protein. The profile shows some 500,000 distinct CDR3 sequences, under 15% of them singletons.

The source material was blood. The clonotype originates from a woman aged 18-29 years with Graves' hyperthyroidism. V gene TRBV30 combines with J gene TRBJ2-1, with 7 bases identical to TRBD2. The chain's CDR3 is CAWSIGLVTSEQFF. The CDR3 nucleotides read TGTGCCTGGAGTATTGGACTAGTAACTAGTGAGCAGTTCTTC.